This TCR beta chain was obtained from a study of shared clonotypes between healthy human individuals. Across the whole study: Used for every donor were three CD4 naive, three CD4 memory, two CD8 naive and one CD8 memory plate.

HIV-negative, healthy adults without recent acute infections or vaccinations were the donors. The method was immunoSEQ multiplex PCR; TCRdb's version includes in-frame clones alone and lacks a portion of them. Of about 2.3 million clones detected, 85% to 95% appear once; the ten largest clones hold approximately 0.39%. Per the germline V gene, CDR1 is SGHNT and CDR2 is YYREEE (reference sequence). V lost 2 bases and J 6 bases, leaving 7 bases between the germline ends. This CDR3 contains 12 residues. This clonotype was sampled from a man aged 18-30 years in good health. Some clones in this sample may be carry-over from other donors' samples. The sample taken for sequencing was naive CD4+ T cells from PBMCs. Subset noted: CD45RA+ positively selected. The rearrangement joins TRBV5-4 to TRBJ2-3; the D gene is possibly TRBD2 (5 bases). In DNA form, the CDR3 reads TGTGCCAGCAGCTTAGTAGCGGATACGCAGTATTTT. Encoded protein: CASSLVADTQYF.